Each of the 28 T cell receptor beta chains below was sequenced from the same sample in a study of shared clonotypes between healthy human individuals (dated by TCRdb to the early 2020s). The library was produced with the immunoSEQ multiplex PCR assay. TCRdb mirrors the immuneACCESS table, restricted to in-frame sequences. Some clones are absent from its copies; in checked studies, under half trace to an unresolved V gene, and the reason for the others is unknown. The sample records 2.3 million or so clones, 85% to 95% of which are singletons. Jointly, the top ten make up roughly 0.36% of the sample. The specimen was naive CD4+ T cells from PBMCs. The cell subset or site label for this specimen denotes: CD45RA+ positively selected. These TCRs come from a man younger than 35 in good health. Some clones in this sample may be carry-over from other donors' samples.

Remarks on this clone: Other DNA sequences in this sample translate to the same CDR3. V and J are TRBV5-1 and TRBJ2-5, with 9 bases lining up with TRBD2. J was trimmed by 4 bases and V by 2 bases; bases with no gene match: 3. CDR1 and CDR2 from the germline V gene are SGHRS and YFSETQ. The length of the CDR3 is 14 residues. CDR3 sequence: CASSLVAGAETQYF. As DNA, the CDR3 is TGCGCCAGCAGCTTAGTAGCGGGAGCAGAGACCCAGTACTTC.

This sequence joins TRBV11-2 and TRBJ2-2, with unresolved D. Germline CDR1 is SGHAT and CDR2 is FQNNGV. The ends were cut back, 10 bases at V and 0 bases at J, with 18 bases in the middle. The CDR3 is 16 amino acids. The CDR3 DNA reads TGTGCCACCACGCCCTTATCAGAGCCGAACACCGGGGAGCTGTTTTTT. This sequence encodes CATTPLSEPNTGELFF.

The chain uses TRBV30 and TRBJ2-3, with 14 positions matching TRBD2. V dropped 5 bases and J dropped 3; count of bases not matched to a gene: 1. Germline V gives CDR1 GTSNPN, CDR2 SVGIG (reference sequence). The CDR3 loop spans 14 amino acids. The CDR3 nucleotides are TGTGCCTGGGGGACTAGCGGGAGTACAGATACGCAGTATTTT. This encodes CAWGTSGSTDTQYF.

The rearrangement uses TRBV27 and TRBJ1-1; D gene uncertain. The CDR3 totals 14 residues. Germline V gene sequence: CDR1 MNHEY, CDR2 SMNVEV (reference sequence). The germline V and J ends were trimmed by 2 bases and 0 bases, with 7 bases remaining between them. CDR3 amino acids: CASSLLSVNTEAFF. The CDR3 DNA sequence: TGTGCCAGCAGTTTACTATCAGTGAACACTGAAGCTTTCTTT.

This chain joins TRBV10-1 and TRBJ2-1; D gene uncertain. Germline V gene lookup returns CDR1 WNHNN and CDR2 SYGVQD (reference sequence). Trimming left V 3 bases short and J 0 bases short, with 9 bases between. This CDR3 spans 15 amino acids. The CDR3 DNA is TGCGCCAGCAGTGATCGAACGACCTCCTACAATGAGCAGTTCTTC. Amino acid sequence: CASSDRTTSYNEQFF.

The chain combines TRBV7-8 with TRBJ2-7; tentative D call: TRBD2 (6 bases). CDR3 size: 15 residues. Trimming left V 6 bases short and J 5 bases short, with 20 bases between. CDR1 and CDR2 (germline): SGHVS, FQNEAQ. CDR3 residues: CASRVWGGTDHEQYF. The CDR3 nucleotides are TGTGCCAGCAGAGTCTGGGGCGGGACCGACCACGAGCAGTACTTC. Supplemented by reference TRBV7-8 and TRBJ2-7, the full variable domain reads GAGVSQSPRYKVAKRGQDVALRCDPISGHVSLFWYQQALGQGPEFLTYFQNEAQLDKSGLPSDRFFAERPEGSVSTLKIQRTQQEDSAVYLCASRVWGGTDHEQYFGPGTRLTVT.

This clone was recorded only once. The chain employs TRBV28 and TRBJ2-5, with 7 bases matching TRBD1. The DNA end favors TRBJ2-7, so the J call may be wrong. There are 15 residues in the CDR3. The germline CDR1 and CDR2 sequences are MDHEN and SYDVKM. CDR3 protein: CASSLARTGAYEQYF. The CDR3 DNA is TGTGCCAGCAGTTTAGCCAGGACAGGAGCCTACGAGCAGTACTTC.

The V and J genes are TRBV7-3 and TRBJ1-1; possibly TRBD1 for D (6 bases). Germline V gives CDR1 SGHTA, CDR2 FQGTGA. This CDR3 has 16 residues. Trimming pared 0 bases from V and 5 bases from J, leaving 16 bases between. The CDR3 is CASSLTLVGGRTEAFF. In nucleotides, the CDR3 is TGTGCCAGCAGCTTAACTTTGGTCGGGGGGCGAACTGAAGCTTTCTTT.

The rearrangement joins TRBV7-6 to TRBJ2-3; TRBD2 agrees at 7 bases. The trim removed 5 bases at V and 3 bases at J, leaving 11 bases unmatched. CDR3 length: 16 amino acids. The germline V gene encodes CDR1 SGHVS and CDR2 FNYEAQ. CDR3 sequence: CASSPERDYWTDTQYF. DNA of the CDR3: TGTGCCAGCAGCCCCGAGCGGGACTACTGGACAGATACGCAGTATTTT.

This rearrangement joins TRBV7-2 to TRBJ1-2; D unresolved. V was trimmed by 5 bases and J by 6 bases, leaving 10 bases between them. Germline assignment: CDR1 SGHTA and CDR2 FQGNSA. The CDR3 contains 12 residues. The CDR3 region has the DNA TGTGCCAGCAGCCCTTACGGGGATGGCTACACCTTC. It translates to CASSPYGDGYTF.

This chain connects TRBV6-1 to TRBJ1-5; no reliable D call. V lost 8 bases and J lost 4, with 6 bases in between. The germline V gene has CDR1 MNHNS and CDR2 SASEGT. The CDR3 sequence is 11 residues long. The CDR3 nucleotides read TGTGCCAGCCTATCAAATCAGCCCCAGCATTTT. Translation gives CASLSNQPQHF.

The chain is built from TRBV5-1 and TRBJ2-1, with D unresolved. Germline-derived CDR1 and CDR2 are SGHRS and YFSETQ. The CDR3 is 11 amino acids. The V gene lost 4 bases and the J gene lost 5 bases, with 4 bases spanning the gap. Here the CDR3 DNA reads TGCGCCAGCAGCCAACACAATGAGCAGTTCTTC. The encoded protein is CASSQHNEQFF.

The chain combines TRBV5-6 with TRBJ1-2; possible D gene TRBD1, 6 bases. V was cut by 1 base and J by 4 bases, with 14 bases left in between. CDR3 length: 15 amino acids. The V gene's germline CDR1 is SGHDT and CDR2 YYEEEE. The CDR3 DNA sequence: TGTGCCAGCAGCTTGAGGAGGGGGTGGACCTATGGCTACACCTTC. It specifies CASSLRRGWTYGYTF.

CDR3 DNA sequence: TGTGCCAGCAGTTTAGCTAGCGGGAATCTCTACGAGCAGTACTTC. Residues: CASSLASGNLYEQYF. The chain has TRBV28 and TRBJ2-7, with TRBD2 matching 9 bases. Per the germline V gene, CDR1 is MDHEN and CDR2 is SYDVKM. The J segment lost 3 bases and the V segment lost 2 bases, leaving 5 bases of the junction unmatched. CDR3 length: 15 residues.

The rearrangement joins TRBV14 to TRBJ2-7; 9 bases map to TRBD2. J lost 6 bases, V lost 4 bases, and 13 bases had no gene match. CDR3 length equals 16 residues. Germline CDR1 and CDR2: SGHDN and FVKESK. CDR3 in DNA: TGTGCCAGCAGCCTCAGGTTGGCTAGCGGGACTGGCGAGCAGTACTTC. As protein: CASSLRLASGTGEQYF.

The V call is TRBV7-6, the J call TRBJ2-7; TRBD1 matches 7 bases. With 1 base clipped from V and 3 bases from J, the junction kept 12 bases outside the gene matches. The CDR3 consists of 17 residues. Looked up from germline, CDR1 is SGHVS and CDR2 is FNYEAQ. The CDR3 coding sequence is TGTGCCAGCAGCTTAGGAAAGCTCGGGACAGTATTCTACGAGCAGTACTTC. Its translation: CASSLGKLGTVFYEQYF.

V usage is TRBV7-3 and J usage is TRBJ2-5, with D perhaps TRBD1 (6 bases). The V end was cut by 5 bases, the J end by 1 base, with 11 bases between. The CDR3 is made up of 14 amino acids. Germline values: CDR1 SGHTA, CDR2 FQGTGA. The CDR3: CASSPQGSQETQYF. The CDR3 coding sequence is TGTGCCAGCAGCCCCCAGGGGAGCCAAGAGACCCAGTACTTC.

This rearrangement joins TRBV28 to TRBJ2-7; 12 bases map to TRBD2. The junction had 8 bases not matched to a gene; V was cut back by 6 bases and J by 5 bases. The CDR3 runs 15 residues. Looked up from germline, CDR1 is MDHEN and CDR2 is SYDVKM. The CDR3 is CASRTSGSSMNEQYF. In DNA form, the CDR3 reads TGTGCCAGCAGGACTAGCGGGAGTTCTATGAACGAGCAGTACTTC.

The genes are TRBV6-5 and TRBJ2-1; either TRBD1 or TRBD2 may supply D (5 bases each). Germline lookup yields CDR1 MNHEY and CDR2 SVGAGI. V was trimmed by 4 bases and J by 5 bases, leaving 12 bases between them. CDR3 length: 14 amino acids. The CDR3 spells CASSWDLGDNEQFF. CDR3 nucleotides: TGTGCCAGCAGTTGGGACCTGGGGGACAATGAGCAGTTCTTC.

This rearrangement joins TRBV9 to TRBJ2-1; D uncertain. Germline loops: CDR1 SGDLS, CDR2 YYNGEE. Trimming took 2 bases from V and 5 from J, leaving 5 bases between them. CDR3 length equals 12 residues. CDR3 sequence (DNA): TGTGCCAGCAGCGTTAGGGACAATGAGCAGTTCTTC. Its translation: CASSVRDNEQFF.

The chain employs TRBV11-2 and TRBJ2-7, with 11 bases lining up with TRBD1. The CDR3 contains 16 residues. CDR1 SGHAT and CDR2 FQNNGV come from the germline V gene. V lost 4 bases to trimming and J lost 2 bases; unmatched junction nucleotides: 7. The CDR3 is CASSSPGTGGTYEQYF. For the CDR3, the DNA is TGTGCCAGCAGCTCCCCAGGGACAGGGGGAACCTACGAGCAGTACTTC.

The V call is TRBV28, the J call TRBJ1-3; D unresolved. V was trimmed by 3 bases and J by 6 bases, leaving 6 bases between them. Germline lookup yields CDR1 MDHEN and CDR2 SYDVKM. The CDR3 covers 12 residues. CDR3 nucleotides: TGTGCCAGCAGTTTTGGCACAAACACCATATATTTT. It yields the protein CASSFGTNTIYF. Together with reference TRBV28 and TRBJ1-3, the CDR3 gives the full variable domain: DVKVTQSSRYLVKRTGEKVFLECVQDMDHENMFWYRQDPGLGLRLIYFSYDVKMKEKGDIPEGYSVSREKKERFSLILESASTNQTSMYLCASSFGTNTIYFGEGSWLTVV.

The chain links TRBV28 to TRBJ1-1; possibly TRBD1 for D (5 bases). Between the trimmed V and J ends, which lost 4 bases and 5 bases, there was a span of 17 bases. The CDR3 has 15 residues. Germline values: CDR1 MDHEN, CDR2 SYDVKM. CDR3 region: CASSSPGAGRTEAFF. The CDR3 nucleotides read TGTGCCAGCAGTTCCCCTGGGGCAGGGCGGACTGAAGCTTTCTTT. Filled out from reference TRBV28 and TRBJ1-1, the complete variable domain reads DVKVTQSSRYLVKRTGEKVFLECVQDMDHENMFWYRQDPGLGLRLIYFSYDVKMKEKGDIPEGYSVSREKKERFSLILESASTNQTSMYLCASSSPGAGRTEAFFGQGTRLTVV.

The V call is TRBV27, the J call TRBJ2-7, with 8 bases matching TRBD2. CDR3 length: 15 amino acids. Germline CDR1 MNHEY, CDR2 SMNVEV (reference sequence). The J segment lost 6 bases and the V segment lost 3 bases, leaving 10 bases of the junction unmatched. The CDR3 coding sequence is TGTGCCAGCAGTTTCATGACCGGGAGGGTCGGCGAGCAGTACTTC. Its protein product is CASSFMTGRVGEQYF.

A single count supports this clone. The gene calls are TRBV10-3 and TRBJ2-1; possibly TRBD1 or TRBD2 for D (6 bases each). V lost 3 bases and J lost 0, with 18 bases in between. The CDR3 is 18 amino acids. Germline CDR1 reads ENHRY; CDR2 reads SYGVKD. DNA of the CDR3: TGTGCCATCAGTGAACCCGGGGGCGGGCTTAGCTCCTACAATGAGCAGTTCTTC. Protein product: CAISEPGGGLSSYNEQFF.

This clone was found once. This rearrangement joins TRBV2 to TRBJ2-7; 13 bases agree with TRBD2. Germline values: CDR1 SNHLY, CDR2 FYNNEI. V shed 1 base, J shed 3 bases, and the junction held 9 bases outside the gene matches. This CDR3 comprises 18 residues. The CDR3 here is CASSEERMGTSGNYEQYF. The CDR3 DNA follows: TGTGCCAGCAGTGAAGAACGCATGGGGACTAGCGGGAACTACGAGCAGTACTTC. The whole variable domain, remainder taken from reference TRBV2 and TRBJ2-7, is EPEVTQTPSHQVTQMGQEVILRCVPISNHLYFYWYRQILGQKVEFLVSFYNNEISEKSEIFDDQFSVERPDGSNFTLKIRSTKLEDSAMYFCASSEERMGTSGNYEQYFGPGTRLTVT.

V usage is TRBV12-5 and J usage is TRBJ2-5; D tentatively reads TRBD1 or TRBD2 (5 bases each). Trimming pared 0 bases from V and 4 bases from J, leaving 6 bases between. CDR3 length: 13 residues. Germline CDR1 is LGHNT and CDR2 is FRNRAP. The CDR3 sequence is CASGLVGTETQYF. The CDR3, as DNA: TGTGCTAGTGGTTTGGTAGGGACAGAGACCCAGTACTTC.

This rearrangement joins TRBV6-7 to TRBJ2-7; D not certain. TRBV6-7 is an open reading frame whose function is uncertain. The V gene lost 2 bases and the J gene lost 0 bases, with 20 bases spanning the gap. The CDR3 is 18 amino acids. The CDR3 region has the DNA TGTGCCAGCAGTTACCCGAGCCGTCGGCGGAGCCACTCCTACGAGCAGTACTTC. This translates into CASSYPSRRRSHSYEQYF.